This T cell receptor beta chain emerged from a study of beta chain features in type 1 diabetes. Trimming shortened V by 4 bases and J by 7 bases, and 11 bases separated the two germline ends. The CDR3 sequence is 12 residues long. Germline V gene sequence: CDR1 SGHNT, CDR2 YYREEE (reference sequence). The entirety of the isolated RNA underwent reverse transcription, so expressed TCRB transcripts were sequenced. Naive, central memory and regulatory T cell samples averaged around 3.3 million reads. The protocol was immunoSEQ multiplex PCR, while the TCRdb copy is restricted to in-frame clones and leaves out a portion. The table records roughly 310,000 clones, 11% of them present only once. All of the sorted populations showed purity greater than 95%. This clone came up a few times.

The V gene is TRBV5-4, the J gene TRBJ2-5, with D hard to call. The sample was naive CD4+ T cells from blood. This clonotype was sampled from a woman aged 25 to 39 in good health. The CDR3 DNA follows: TGTGCCAGCAGCGCGGCCTCGGGGACCCAGTACTTC. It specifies CASSAASGTQYF.